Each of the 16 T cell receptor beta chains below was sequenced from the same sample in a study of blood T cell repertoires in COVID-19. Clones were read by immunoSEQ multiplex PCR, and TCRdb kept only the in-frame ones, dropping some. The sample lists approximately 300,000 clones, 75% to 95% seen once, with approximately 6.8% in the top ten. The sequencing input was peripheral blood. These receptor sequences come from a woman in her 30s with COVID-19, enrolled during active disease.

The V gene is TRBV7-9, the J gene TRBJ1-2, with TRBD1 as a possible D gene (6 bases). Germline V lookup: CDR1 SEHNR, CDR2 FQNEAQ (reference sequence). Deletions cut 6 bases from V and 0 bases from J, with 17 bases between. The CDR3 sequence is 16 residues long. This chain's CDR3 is CASSRSGAGPNYGYTF. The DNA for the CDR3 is TGTGCCAGCAGTCGGTCAGGGGCAGGCCCTAACTATGGCTACACCTTC.

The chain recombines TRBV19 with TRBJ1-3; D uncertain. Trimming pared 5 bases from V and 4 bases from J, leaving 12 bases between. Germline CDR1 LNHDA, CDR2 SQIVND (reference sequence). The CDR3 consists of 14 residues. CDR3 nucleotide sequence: TGTGCCAGTAGTCAGGTGGTATCGGGAAACACCATATATTTT. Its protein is CASSQVVSGNTIYF.

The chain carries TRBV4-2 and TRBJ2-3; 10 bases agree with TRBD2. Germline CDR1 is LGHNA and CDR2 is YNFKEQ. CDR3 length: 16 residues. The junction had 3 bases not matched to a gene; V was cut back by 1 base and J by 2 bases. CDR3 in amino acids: CASSQATSGLTDTQYF. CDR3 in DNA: TGTGCCAGCAGCCAAGCGACTAGCGGGCTCACAGATACGCAGTATTTT.

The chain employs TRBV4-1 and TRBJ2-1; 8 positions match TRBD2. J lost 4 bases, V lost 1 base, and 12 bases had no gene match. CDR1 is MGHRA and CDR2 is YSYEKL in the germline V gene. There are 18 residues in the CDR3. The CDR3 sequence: CASSQVLPGVAGYNEQFF. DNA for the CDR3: TGCGCCAGCAGCCAAGTCTTGCCTGGGGTAGCGGGGTACAATGAGCAGTTCTTC.

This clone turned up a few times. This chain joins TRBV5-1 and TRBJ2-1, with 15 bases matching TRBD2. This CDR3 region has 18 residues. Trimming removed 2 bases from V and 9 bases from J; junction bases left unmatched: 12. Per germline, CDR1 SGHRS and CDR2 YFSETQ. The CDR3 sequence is CASSFGLAGGVMQGEQFF. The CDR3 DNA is TGCGCCAGCAGCTTTGGACTAGCGGGAGGGGTCATGCAGGGTGAGCAGTTCTTC.

This chain's CDR3 is CASSWTSGTYNEQFF. As DNA, the CDR3 is TGTGCCAGCAGCTGGACTAGCGGGACCTACAATGAGCAGTTCTTC. The chain employs TRBV27 and TRBJ2-1; 12 nucleotides agree with TRBD2. The CDR3 contains 15 residues. The V segment lost 6 bases and the J segment 2 bases; nucleotides outside the gene matches: 2. Looked up from germline, CDR1 is MNHEY and CDR2 is SMNVEV (reference sequence).

The DNA of the CDR3 is TGTGCCAGCAGCTGGGGGGGACTAGCGGAGCAGAGCTCCTACGAGCAGTACTTC. This sequence encodes CASSWGGLAEQSSYEQYF. This sequence joins TRBV5-4 and TRBJ2-7; TRBD2 aligns across 11 bases. This CDR3 has 18 amino acids. Losses at the gene ends were 3 bases for V and 0 bases for J; bases not matched to a gene: 11. Germline V CDR1 and CDR2: SGHNT, YYREEE (reference sequence).

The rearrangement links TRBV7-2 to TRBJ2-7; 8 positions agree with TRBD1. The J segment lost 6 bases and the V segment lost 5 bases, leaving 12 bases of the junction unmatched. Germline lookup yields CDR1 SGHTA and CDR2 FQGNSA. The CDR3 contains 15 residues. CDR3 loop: CASSPPGTGSLEQYF. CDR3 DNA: TGTGCCAGCAGCCCCCCCGGGACAGGATCGCTCGAGCAGTACTTC.

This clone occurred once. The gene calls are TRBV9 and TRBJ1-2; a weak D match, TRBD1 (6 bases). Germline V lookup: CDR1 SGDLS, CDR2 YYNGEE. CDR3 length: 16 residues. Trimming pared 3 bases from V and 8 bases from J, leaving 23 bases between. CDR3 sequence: CASSASLWGGGGGYTF. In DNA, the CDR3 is TGTGCCAGCAGCGCGTCCCTTTGGGGAGGGGGAGGCGGCTACACCTTC.

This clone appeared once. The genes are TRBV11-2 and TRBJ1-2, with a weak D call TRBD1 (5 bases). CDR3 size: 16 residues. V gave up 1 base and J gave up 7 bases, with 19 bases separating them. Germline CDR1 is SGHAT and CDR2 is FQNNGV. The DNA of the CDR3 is TGTGCCAGCAGCTTAGGGGGTTGGCAGGGCCTCAGTGGCTACACCTTC. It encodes CASSLGGWQGLSGYTF.

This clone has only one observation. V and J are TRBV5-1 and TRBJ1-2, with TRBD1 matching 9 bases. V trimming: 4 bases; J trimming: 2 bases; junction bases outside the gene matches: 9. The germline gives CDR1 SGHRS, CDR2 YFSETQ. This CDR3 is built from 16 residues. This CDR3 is CASSPRTGEGNYGYTF. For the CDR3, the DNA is TGCGCCAGCAGCCCAAGGACAGGGGAAGGCAACTATGGCTACACCTTC. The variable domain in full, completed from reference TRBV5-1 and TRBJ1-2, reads KAGVTQTPRYLIKTRGQQVTLSCSPISGHRSVSWYQQTPGQGLQFLFEYFSETQRNKGNFPGRFSGRQFSNSRSEMNVSTLELGDSALYLCASSPRTGEGNYGYTFGSGTRLTVV.

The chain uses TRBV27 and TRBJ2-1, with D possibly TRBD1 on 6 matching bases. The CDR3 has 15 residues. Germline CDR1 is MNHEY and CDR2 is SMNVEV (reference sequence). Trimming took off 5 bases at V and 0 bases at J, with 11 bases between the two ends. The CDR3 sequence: CASSGYRDSYNEQFF. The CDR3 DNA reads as TGTGCCAGCAGTGGATACAGGGACTCCTACAATGAGCAGTTCTTC.

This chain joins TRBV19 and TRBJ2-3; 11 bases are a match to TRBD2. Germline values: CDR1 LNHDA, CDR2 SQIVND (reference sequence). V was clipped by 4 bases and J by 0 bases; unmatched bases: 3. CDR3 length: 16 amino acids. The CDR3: CASSTLAGGSTDTQYF. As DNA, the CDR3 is TGTGCCAGTAGTACTCTAGCGGGAGGAAGCACAGATACGCAGTATTTT.

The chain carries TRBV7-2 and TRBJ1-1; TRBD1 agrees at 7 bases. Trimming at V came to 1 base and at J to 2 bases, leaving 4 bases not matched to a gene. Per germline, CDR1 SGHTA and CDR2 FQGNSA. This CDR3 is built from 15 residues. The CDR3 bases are TGTGCCAGCAGCTTAGGAGGGGGCTCTAACACTGAAGCTTTCTTT. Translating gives CASSLGGGSNTEAFF.

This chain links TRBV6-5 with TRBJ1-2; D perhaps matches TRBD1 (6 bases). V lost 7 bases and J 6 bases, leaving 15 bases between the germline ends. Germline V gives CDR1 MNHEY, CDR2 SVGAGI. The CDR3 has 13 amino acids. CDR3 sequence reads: CASKRGTTDGYTF. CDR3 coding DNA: TGTGCCAGCAAGCGGGGGACAACGGATGGCTACACCTTC.

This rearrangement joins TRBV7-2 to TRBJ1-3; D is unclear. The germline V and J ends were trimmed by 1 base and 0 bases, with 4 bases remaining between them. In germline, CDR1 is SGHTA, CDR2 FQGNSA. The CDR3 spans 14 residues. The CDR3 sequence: CASSLGASGNTIYF. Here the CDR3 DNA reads TGTGCCAGCAGCTTAGGGGCCTCTGGAAACACCATATATTTT.